This T cell receptor (beta chain) appears in the sequencing data of a study of shared clonotypes between healthy human individuals. Here immunoSEQ multiplex PCR was the method, and the copy in TCRdb shows in-frame clones only, minus some. Of fewer than 3 million clones in the sample, 85% to 95% were seen once. General observations from the study: Naive CD4 clonotypes were shared across a handful of donors at 4.5% to 6%.

Germline trimming cut 4 bases from V and 0 bases from J; bases unmatched to any gene: 9. Germline V gene lookup returns CDR1 SGHRS and CDR2 YFSETQ. The CDR3 is 16 amino acids. This clone showed up just once. Its matching antigen is unknown. The V and J genes are TRBV5-1 and TRBJ1-1; 7 nucleotides match TRBD1. The sample taken for sequencing was naive CD4+ T cells from PBMCs. Subset reported: CD45RA+ positively selected. This sequence was found in a man younger than 35 in good health. Some clones in this sample may be carry-over from other donors' samples. The CDR3 region is CASSLRTRGLNTEAFF. CDR3 DNA sequence: TGCGCCAGCAGCCTTCGTACTAGGGGGCTGAACACTGAAGCTTTCTTT.